This TCR beta chain was identified during a study of CD8+CD57+ T cells in acquired aplastic anemia. Broader study findings: Patients showed no significant difference from controls in CD8+ Simpson's diversity. Common to patients and controls were twenty-nine CD8+ CDR3 sequences.

The CDR3 has 17 residues. Germline assignment: CDR1 SGDLS and CDR2 YYNGEE. Between the trimmed V and J ends, which lost 5 bases and 3 bases, there was a span of 23 bases. In patients chosen for sequencing, flow cytometry had shown CD8+CD57+ cell expansion. All patients had severe acquired aplastic anemia. A remark on this clonotype: Its target is unknown.

According to the study, genomic DNA was the template for TCR beta VDJ and CDR3 profiling. TCRdb called the reads again in MiXCR, with one record for every CDR3 protein. The sample holds about 150,000 distinct CDR3 sequences, about 54% seen once. The gene calls are TRBV9 and TRBJ1-1; D possibly corresponds to TRBD1 (6 bases). The source of this sequence is a human donor with aplastic anemia. Material: sorted CD4+, CD8+, or CD8+CD57+ T cells (not recorded which) from PBMCs. The CDR3 protein is CASSEFWGADGYTEAFF. In DNA, the CDR3 is TGTGCCAGCAGTGAGTTTTGGGGGGCGGATGGCTACACTGAAGCTTTCTTT.